What follows are 30 T cell receptor beta chains derived from one specimen sequenced in a study of T cell repertoires in cytomegalovirus infection. TCRdb ran MiXCR on the reads and lists one entry per CDR3 protein. The table has roughly 280,000 distinct CDR3 sequences, roughly an eighth seen once. The sample was PBMCs. These receptor sequences come from a human donor in good health (CMV status not recorded). Some clones in this sample may be carry-over from other donors' samples.

The chain uses TRBV7-9 and TRBJ2-3; TRBD2 aligns across 11 bases. The CDR3 has 16 residues. Per the germline V gene, CDR1 is SEHNR and CDR2 is FQNEAQ (reference sequence). Losses at the gene ends were 4 bases for V and 2 bases for J; bases not matched to a gene: 5. The CDR3 protein is CASSSTSGELTDTQYF. As DNA, the CDR3 is TGTGCCAGCAGCTCGACTAGCGGGGAGCTCACAGATACGCAGTATTTT.

This chain joins TRBV20-1 and TRBJ2-7; the D gene could be TRBD1 or TRBD2 (6 bases each). Trimming left V 1 base short and J 0 bases short, with 16 bases between. CDR3 length equals 16 residues. The germline V gene has CDR1 DFQATT and CDR2 SNEGSKA (reference sequence). The CDR3 nucleotides are TGCAGTGCTAGAGGTTTAGGGGGGTACAGCTCCTACGAGCAGTACTTC. Amino acid sequence: CSARGLGGYSSYEQYF.

The chain is built from TRBV10-3 and TRBJ2-3, with a possible D match to TRBD2 (7 bases). The germline V gene encodes CDR1 ENHRY and CDR2 SYGVKD. The CDR3 is 12 residues long. V lost 7 bases, J lost 10 bases, and 15 bases lay in between. The CDR3 spells CAITAGASAQYF. In DNA form, the CDR3 reads TGTGCCATCACCGCGGGGGCTTCAGCGCAGTATTTT.

This clonotype was counted a few times. This rearrangement joins TRBV29-1 to TRBJ2-4; perhaps TRBD2 as D (5 bases). Trimming cost V 4 bases and J 0 bases, with 10 bases left between them. This CDR3 comprises 14 residues. Germline loops: CDR1 SQVTM, CDR2 ANQGSEA. CDR3 nucleotides: TGCAGCGTTGCTGATGGACTAGCCAAAAACATTCAGTACTTC. This translates into CSVADGLAKNIQYF.

This clonotype showed up many times. The chain uses TRBV7-9 and TRBJ1-6, with 7 positions matching TRBD1. V was clipped by 5 bases and J by 7 bases; unmatched bases: 8. CDR1 is SEHNR, CDR2 FQNEAQ, per germline (reference sequence). The CDR3 extends over 15 amino acids. The CDR3 loop reads CASSTRQGQNSPLHF. In DNA form, the CDR3 reads TGTGCCAGCAGCACCAGACAGGGACAAAATTCACCCCTCCACTTT.

On this clonotype itself: The junction differs from germline at one of its ends, possibly a read error. This rearrangement joins TRBV28 to TRBJ2-3; D not certain. From germline, CDR1 is MDHEN and CDR2 SYDVKM. The CDR3 runs 13 residues. CDR3 nucleotides: TGTGCCAGCAGTTTTAGGGTCACAGATACGCGGTATTTT. Translation gives CASSFRVTDTRYF.

This clonotype was detected many times. V is TRBV7-8 and J is TRBJ1-2, with 8 positions matching TRBD1. The CDR3 totals 14 residues. Germline V CDR1 and CDR2: SGHVS, FQNEAQ. The trim removed 5 bases at V and 3 bases at J, leaving 5 bases unmatched. The CDR3 nucleotides read TGTGCCAGCAGCCCTGGACAGGGTGACTATGGCTACACCTTC. Protein: CASSPGQGDYGYTF. Based on the CDR3 plus reference TRBV7-8 and TRBJ1-2, the full variable domain is GAGVSQSPRYKVAKRGQDVALRCDPISGHVSLFWYQQALGQGPEFLTYFQNEAQLDKSGLPSDRFFAERPEGSVSTLKIQRTQQEDSAVYLCASSPGQGDYGYTFGSGTRLTVV.

This sequence joins TRBV3-1 and TRBJ2-7; D perhaps matches TRBD2 (5 bases). Germline V gene lookup returns CDR1 LGHDT and CDR2 YNNKEL (reference sequence). The CDR3 runs 17 residues. V was clipped by 0 bases and J by 6 bases, with 21 bases between them. In DNA, the CDR3 is TGTGCCAGCAGCCAAGATCCGGGGAAGAGCACCGTCGGCGAGCAGTACTTC. Residues: CASSQDPGKSTVGEQYF.

The chain has TRBV29-1 and TRBJ1-1; D is uncertain. The CDR3 is 15 residues long. Germline V gene data show CDR1 as SQVTM and CDR2 as ANQGSEA. V was shortened by 6 bases and J by 5 bases, with 22 bases between the two germline ends. CDR3 sequence (DNA): TGCAGCGTCCGCAAAATGGACGGGGAGAGGACTGAAGCTTTCTTT. Its translation is CSVRKMDGERTEAFF.

The chain combines TRBV4-3 with TRBJ2-7; 11 nucleotides align to TRBD2. The CDR3 extends over 16 amino acids. J gave up 7 bases and V 1 base, and 9 bases lay outside the gene matches. Germline V gene sequence: CDR1 LGHNA, CDR2 YSLEER. The DNA of the CDR3 is TGCGCCAGCAGCCAAGGACTAGCGGGGCCTTCGCCGGAGCAGTACTTC. It yields the protein CASSQGLAGPSPEQYF.

The rearrangement joins TRBV10-1 to TRBJ1-1; maybe TRBD1 (5 bases). CDR1 WNHNN and CDR2 SYGVQD come from the germline V gene (reference sequence). Trimming took off 5 bases at V and 4 bases at J, with 11 bases between the two ends. The CDR3 spans 13 residues. CDR3 bases: TGCGCCAGCAGTCAGGACGGGGCCACTGAAGCTTTCTTT. This translates into CASSQDGATEAFF.

The chain is built from TRBV6-1 and TRBJ2-1; D ambiguous. V shed 7 bases and J shed 7 bases, with 20 bases lying between them. CDR3 size: 15 residues. Germline assignment: CDR1 MNHNS and CDR2 SASEGT. For the CDR3, the DNA is TGTGCCAGCATCGCAGGTTCCGTCAGCAGGAATGAGCAGTTCTTC. This codes for CASIAGSVSRNEQFF.

There are a few counts of this clonotype. This chain uses TRBV29-1 with TRBJ2-3, with D unresolved. The CDR3 loop spans 11 amino acids. Germline V gene data show CDR1 as SQVTM and CDR2 as ANQGSEA. The V and J ends lost 4 bases and 6 bases respectively, with 8 bases between them. In nucleotides, the CDR3 is TGCAGCGTTGGTCAGGTGGATACGCAGTATTTT. Translation gives CSVGQVDTQYF.

The chain couples TRBV12-3 or TRBV12-4 to TRBJ1-5; 7 nucleotides match TRBD1. CDR3 size: 14 residues. Trimming took 3 bases from V and 8 from J; bases not matched to a gene: 7. CDR3 loop: CASSLTGPYEPQHF. The CDR3 DNA reads TGTGCCAGCAGTTTGACAGGGCCGTATGAGCCCCAGCATTTT.

This clonotype was counted only a few times. V usage is TRBV15 and J usage is TRBJ2-2; unclear D gene. The CDR3 is made up of 15 amino acids. The germline CDR1 and CDR2 sequences are LNHNV and YYDKDF (reference sequence). Trimming stripped 0 bases from V and 5 bases from J, with 10 bases between. The CDR3 region has the DNA TGTGCCACCAGCAGAGACGAGTGGGGAACCGGGGAGCTGTTTTTT. As protein: CATSRDEWGTGELFF.

This clonotype was seen ten or more times. The CDR3 loop reads CASSTTVRGRREKLFF. CDR3 bases: TGTGCCAGCAGCACAACAGTCCGGGGGCGTAGGGAAAAACTGTTTTTT. The chain couples TRBV7-9 to TRBJ1-4, with TRBD1 as a possible D gene (6 bases). CDR1 and CDR2 (germline): SEHNR, FQNEAQ (reference sequence). V was shortened by 5 bases and J by 8 bases, with 21 bases between the two germline ends. The CDR3 runs 16 residues. The full variable domain, its missing parts supplied by reference TRBV7-9 and TRBJ1-4, is DTGVSQNPRHKITKRGQNVTFRCDPISEHNRLYWYRQTLGQGPEFLTYFQNEAQLEKSRLLSDRFSAERPKGSFSTLEIQRTEQGDSAMYLCASSTTVRGRREKLFFGSGTQLSVL.

This clonotype was found many times. The V gene is TRBV7-9, the J gene TRBJ2-7; D possibly corresponds to TRBD1 (7 bases). From germline, CDR1 is SEHNR and CDR2 FQNEAQ (reference sequence). The V end was cut by 2 bases, the J end by 3 bases, with 14 bases between. The CDR3 covers 15 residues. The CDR3 is CASSLTPGGLYEQYF. CDR3 in DNA: TGTGCCAGCAGCTTAACCCCAGGGGGACTCTACGAGCAGTACTTC.

There are a few counts of this clonotype. The gene calls are TRBV28 and TRBJ2-2; 13 bases agree with TRBD2. This CDR3 spans 19 amino acids. Germline trimming cut 4 bases from V and 5 bases from J; bases unmatched to any gene: 13. CDR1 and CDR2 from the germline V gene are MDHEN and SYDVKM. This CDR3 is CASSSNQGLAGVRTGELFF. As DNA, the CDR3 is TGTGCCAGCAGTTCTAACCAAGGACTAGCGGGAGTAAGAACCGGGGAGCTGTTTTTT.

This clonotype was picked up many times. J is TRBJ2-4 and V is TRBV7-2; the D is unclear. Trimming left V 4 bases short and J 1 base short, with 14 bases between. CDR3 length equals 16 residues. CDR1 and CDR2 (germline): SGHTA, FQGNSA. The CDR3, as DNA: TGTGCCAGCAGCTCACCCTCCTTGCGTGCCAAAAACATTCAGTACTTC. The encoded protein is CASSSPSLRAKNIQYF. The full variable domain, its missing parts supplied by reference TRBV7-2 and TRBJ2-4, is GAGVSQSPSNKVTEKGKDVELRCDPISGHTALYWYRQSLGQGLEFLIYFQGNSAPDKSGLPSDRFSAERTGGSVSTLTIQRTQQEDSAVYLCASSSPSLRAKNIQYFGAGTRLSVL.

This clonotype was counted ten times or more. The chain employs TRBV7-2 and TRBJ1-5; D unclear. Between the trimmed V and J ends, which lost 1 base and 3 bases, there was a span of 10 bases. Germline CDR1 and CDR2: SGHTA and FQGNSA. This CDR3 contains 15 residues. CDR3 bases: TGTGCCAGCAGCTTAGTGCTAGGTAACAATCAGCCCCAGCATTTT. Its translation is CASSLVLGNNQPQHF. Based on the CDR3 plus reference TRBV7-2 and TRBJ1-5, the full variable domain is GAGVSQSPSNKVTEKGKDVELRCDPISGHTALYWYRQSLGQGLEFLIYFQGNSAPDKSGLPSDRFSAERTGGSVSTLTIQRTQQEDSAVYLCASSLVLGNNQPQHFGDGTRLSIL.

The J gene is TRBJ1-1, the V gene TRBV6-2 or TRBV6-3, with TRBD1 identical over 9 bases. CDR3 length equals 15 residues. Germline trimming cut 5 bases from V and 6 bases from J; bases unmatched to any gene: 10. Germline lookup yields CDR1 MNHEY and CDR2 SVGEGT. The CDR3 here is CASSESPDRGAEAFF. CDR3 sequence (DNA): TGTGCCAGCAGTGAATCCCCGGACAGGGGAGCTGAAGCTTTCTTT.

The chain employs TRBV15 and TRBJ2-1, with D perhaps matching TRBD1 (5 bases). Germline V CDR1 and CDR2: LNHNV, YYDKDF (reference sequence). V shed 0 bases and J shed 6 bases, with 9 bases lying between them. This CDR3 has 14 residues. The CDR3 DNA follows: TGTGCCACCAGCAGAGAAGGAAGGGGCAATGAGCAGTTCTTC. Its translation is CATSREGRGNEQFF. Using reference TRBV15 and TRBJ2-1 for the parts outside the CDR3, the full variable domain is DAMVIQNPRYQVTQFGKPVTLSCSQTLNHNVMYWYQQKSSQAPKLLFHYYDKDFNNEADTPDNFQSRRPNTSFCFLDIRSPGLGDTAMYLCATSREGRGNEQFFGPGTRLTVL.

This clonotype was seen ten or more times. The rearrangement links TRBV20-1 to TRBJ2-4; D is unclear. V shed 4 bases and J shed 0 bases, with 13 bases lying between them. The germline gives CDR1 DFQATT, CDR2 SNEGSKA (reference sequence). The CDR3 contains 15 residues. This chain's CDR3 is CSATEILLAKNIQYF. The CDR3 DNA is TGCAGTGCTACTGAGATTCTTCTAGCCAAAAACATTCAGTACTTC.

The V and J genes are TRBV28 and TRBJ2-7, with 8 bases identical to TRBD2. V shed 8 bases and J 7 bases; nucleotides not matched to a gene: 19. The CDR3 length is 16 residues. The germline V gene has CDR1 MDHEN and CDR2 SYDVKM. The CDR3 spells CASDLPTPGGLREQYF. CDR3 DNA sequence: TGTGCCAGCGACCTTCCCACCCCGGGAGGGTTAAGGGAGCAGTACTTC.

This clonotype was seen ten or more times. The chain is built from TRBV14 and TRBJ1-5; 8 bases map to TRBD1. V shed 0 bases, J shed 7 bases, and the junction held 5 bases outside the gene matches. Per the germline V gene, CDR1 is SGHDN and CDR2 is FVKESK. This CDR3 is 15 amino acids long. CDR3 nucleotide sequence: TGTGCCAGCAGCCAAGATAGGGACAGGAGACAGCCCCAGCATTTT. Protein: CASSQDRDRRQPQHF. The full variable domain, in which reference TRBV14 and TRBJ1-5 provide the parts outside the CDR3, is EAGVTQFPSHSVIEKGQTVTLRCDPISGHDNLYWYRRVMGKEIKFLLHFVKESKQDESGMPNNRFLAERTGGTYSTLKVQPAELEDSGVYFCASSQDRDRRQPQHFGDGTRLSIL.

This clonotype occurred many times. The chain couples TRBV7-2 to TRBJ2-1; TRBD2 agrees at 10 bases. With 4 bases clipped from V and 5 bases from J, the junction kept 5 bases outside the gene matches. The CDR3 contains 15 residues. Germline CDR1 reads SGHTA; CDR2 reads FQGNSA. The CDR3 sequence: CASSSLAGVHNEQFF. CDR3 nucleotide sequence: TGTGCCAGCAGCTCTCTAGCGGGAGTACACAATGAGCAGTTCTTC.

V usage is TRBV11-2 and J usage is TRBJ2-1; 11 bases fit TRBD2. The V segment lost 1 base and the J segment 6 bases; nucleotides outside the gene matches: 8. There are 17 residues in the CDR3. Per germline, CDR1 SGHAT and CDR2 FQNNGV. This CDR3 reads CASSLGRTSGSLNEQFF. DNA for the CDR3: TGTGCCAGCAGCTTAGGCCGCACTAGCGGGAGCCTCAATGAGCAGTTCTTC. Filled out from reference TRBV11-2 and TRBJ2-1, the complete variable domain reads EAGVAQSPRYKIIEKRQSVAFWCNPISGHATLYWYQQILGQGPKLLIQFQNNGVVDDSQLPKDRFSAERLKGVDSTLKIQPAKLEDSAVYLCASSLGRTSGSLNEQFFGPGTRLTVL.

This clonotype has just a few counts. The chain combines TRBV5-1 with TRBJ1-1; D unresolved. CDR1 is SGHRS and CDR2 is YFSETQ in the germline V gene. The CDR3 contains 13 residues. The V end was cut by 5 bases, the J end by 6 bases, with 14 bases between. The CDR3 sequence: CASSPERRAEAFF. The CDR3 DNA follows: TGCGCCAGCAGTCCTGAGAGGAGGGCTGAAGCTTTCTTT.

The chain has TRBV20-1 and TRBJ2-2; possibly TRBD1 for D (6 bases). The germline V and J ends were trimmed by 5 bases and 1 base, with 11 bases remaining between them. The CDR3 covers 14 residues. Germline loops: CDR1 DFQATT, CDR2 SNEGSKA (reference sequence). The CDR3 nucleotides read TGCAGTGCTCATCCGGGACAGAACACCGGGGAGCTGTTTTTT. Its protein is CSAHPGQNTGELFF.

The rearrangement links TRBV2 to TRBJ1-5; D is possibly TRBD1 (6 bases). The CDR3 runs to 16 residues. The V and J ends lost 4 bases and 0 bases respectively, with 13 bases between them. Germline CDR1 reads SNHLY; CDR2 reads FYNNEI. The CDR3 reads CASSAGTSYSNQPQHF. Written as DNA, the CDR3 is TGTGCCAGCAGTGCCGGGACATCTTATAGCAATCAGCCCCAGCATTTT. The whole variable domain, remainder taken from reference TRBV2 and TRBJ1-5, is EPEVTQTPSHQVTQMGQEVILRCVPISNHLYFYWYRQILGQKVEFLVSFYNNEISEKSEIFDDQFSVERPDGSNFTLKIRSTKLEDSAMYFCASSAGTSYSNQPQHFGDGTRLSIL.